This TCR beta chain came from a study of T cells expressing NK-cell markers. Whole-study context: Sorted CD3+CD56+NKG2C+, CD3+CD56+NKG2C- and CD3+CD56-NKG2C+ T cells provided the TCR beta repertoires.

The germline CDR1 and CDR2 sequences are SGHVS and FNYEAQ. This CDR3 spans 19 amino acids. Concerning this clonotype itself: Its antigen is unknown.

Study-wide points: In a group of several donors, dominant NKG2C+ clonotypes represented roughly 1.0-7.0% of CD8+ T cells.

The cDNA for TCR beta came from 5'RACE template switching with UMIs. TCRdb reworked the 5' RACE reads into one entry per CDR3 protein, no DNA. The specimen's table records 550,000 or so distinct CDR3 sequences. The source is a man between 18 and 29 years old in good health. The material sequenced was blood T cells: a sorted CD56 or NKG2C T cell subset, CD4+ or CD8+ T cells, or bulk PBMC T cells (not recorded which). The chain joins TRBV7-6 to TRBJ2-1; no DNA is available, so the TRBD1 call from TCRdb remains unchecked. CDR3 loop: CASSPRPQPDISSYNEQFF.